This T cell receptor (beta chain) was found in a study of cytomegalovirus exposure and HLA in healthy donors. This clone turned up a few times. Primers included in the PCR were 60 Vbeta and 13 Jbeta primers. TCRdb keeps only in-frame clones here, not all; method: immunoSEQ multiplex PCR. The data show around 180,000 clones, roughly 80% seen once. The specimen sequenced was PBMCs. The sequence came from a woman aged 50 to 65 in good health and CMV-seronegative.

The CDR3 region has the DNA TGCGCCAGCAGCTTGGCCGCGAGGAGTGATGAAAAACTGTTTTTT. It is translated as CASSLAARSDEKLFF. The chain employs TRBV5-1 and TRBJ1-4; D unclear. The length of the CDR3 is 15 residues. V dropped 0 bases and J dropped 6 bases, with 12 bases sitting between them. The V gene's germline CDR1 is SGHRS and CDR2 YFSETQ.